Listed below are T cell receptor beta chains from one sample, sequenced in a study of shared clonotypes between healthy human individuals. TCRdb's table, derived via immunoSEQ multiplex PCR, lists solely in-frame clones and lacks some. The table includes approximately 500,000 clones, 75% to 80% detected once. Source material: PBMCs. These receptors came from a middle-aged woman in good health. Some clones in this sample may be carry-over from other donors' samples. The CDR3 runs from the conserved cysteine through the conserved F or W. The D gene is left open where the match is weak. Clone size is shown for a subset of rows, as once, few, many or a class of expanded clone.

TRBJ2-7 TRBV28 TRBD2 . TGTGCCAGCGCTGCGGCTAGCGGGATCCACGAGCAGTACTTC CASAAASGIHEQYF
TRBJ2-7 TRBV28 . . TGTGCCAGCAGTCAGGTGCGACACGCCGCCTACGAGCAGTACTTC CASSQVRHAAYEQYF
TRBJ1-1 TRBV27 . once TGTGCCAGCAGCTTTCTGGGATTCACTGAAGCTTTCTTT CASSFLGFTEAFF
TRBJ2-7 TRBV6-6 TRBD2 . TGTGCCAGCAGTCCCGGGGGGGCGGTAACCTACGAGCAGTACTTC CASSPGGAVTYEQYF
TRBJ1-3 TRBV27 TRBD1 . TGTGCCAGCAGAGCGCAGGGGGCTGGAAACACCATATATTTT CASRAQGAGNTIYF
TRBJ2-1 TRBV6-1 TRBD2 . TGTGCCAGCAGATATAGCGGGGAGAATGAGCAGTTCTTC CASRYSGENEQFF
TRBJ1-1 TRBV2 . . TGTGCCAGCAGTGAAGCGGAGAGGATGAACACTGAAGCTTTCTTT CASSEAERMNTEAFF
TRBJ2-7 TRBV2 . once TGTGCCAGCAGTGTTGGGCGGAAGTCCTACGAGCAGTACTTC CASSVGRKSYEQYF
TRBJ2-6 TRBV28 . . TGTGCCAGCCAAAGATTCTCTGGGGCCAACGTCCTGACTTTC CASQRFSGANVLTF
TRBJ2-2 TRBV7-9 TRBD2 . TGTGCCAGCAGCTCATCTAGCGGGAGTGTCGCCGGGGAGCTGTTTTTT CASSSSSGSVAGELFF
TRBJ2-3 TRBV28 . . TGTGCCAGCCGGGGGATCAGGGAAACAGATACGCAGTATTTT CASRGIRETDTQYF
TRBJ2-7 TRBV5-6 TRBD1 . TGTGCCAGCAGCTTGGATCCCCGGGACAGGCACGAGCAGTACTTC CASSLDPRDRHEQYF
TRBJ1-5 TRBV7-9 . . TGTGCCAGCAGCTTAAGCGGGGCCCGGGGGAACAATCAGCCCCAGCATTTT CASSLSGARGNNQPQHF
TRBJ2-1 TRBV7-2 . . TGTGCCAGCAGCTTATACGGTGGTGAGCAGTTCTTC CASSLYGGEQFF
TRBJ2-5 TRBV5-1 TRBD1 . TGCGCCAGCAGCCCGACGGGACAGCCCCAAGAGACCCAGTACTTC CASSPTGQPQETQYF
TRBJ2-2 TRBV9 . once TGTGCCAGCAGCGTAGATATTTCGCCGACCGGGGAGCTGTTTTTT CASSVDISPTGELFF
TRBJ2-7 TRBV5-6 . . TGTGCCAGCACCTCCAAGGGTGGGGGGATCCCCTACGAGCAGTACTTC CASTSKGGGIPYEQYF
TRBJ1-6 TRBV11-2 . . TGTGCCAGCAGCTTAGACAGAAATAATTCACCCCTCCACTTT CASSLDRNNSPLHF
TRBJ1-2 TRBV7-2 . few TGTGCCAGCAGCTTAAAGGGGGACCGCTCTGGCTACACCTTC CASSLKGDRSGYTF
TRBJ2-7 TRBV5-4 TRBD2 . TGTGCCAGCAGCTTGGGTCTAGCGGGGAACTACGAGCAGTACTTC CASSLGLAGNYEQYF
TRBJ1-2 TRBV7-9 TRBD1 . TGTGCCAGCAGCTTTGTTCTGGCAGGGGGAGACGGCTACACCTTC CASSFVLAGGDGYTF
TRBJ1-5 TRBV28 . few TGTGCCAGCAGTTCGCAAACAGGTGCCCAGCCCCAGCATTTT CASSSQTGAQPQHF
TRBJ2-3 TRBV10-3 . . TGTGCCATCAGGGGCTCTCGTCCACCAGATACGCAGTATTTT CAIRGSRPPDTQYF
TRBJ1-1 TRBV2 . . TGTGCCAGCAGGCTAGACAGATCAAACACTGAAGCTTTCTTT CASRLDRSNTEAFF
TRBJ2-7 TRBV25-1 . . TGTGCCAGCCTGGATGGATTAGCGGCAGACGAGCAGTACTTC CASLDGLAADEQYF
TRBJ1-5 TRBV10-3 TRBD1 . TGTGCCATCAGCTTGACAGGGGATAGCAATCAGCCCCAGCATTTT CAISLTGDSNQPQHF
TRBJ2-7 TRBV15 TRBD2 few TGTGCCACCAGCAGAGATCCGAGCGGGATGTCCTACGAGCAGTACTTC CATSRDPSGMSYEQYF
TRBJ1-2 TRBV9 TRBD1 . TGTGCCAGCACCAGGGACAGGGTGGATGGCTACACCTTC CASTRDRVDGYTF
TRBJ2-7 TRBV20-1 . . TGCAGTGCCCAGGAAAGCATCGAGCAGTACTTC CSAQESIEQYF
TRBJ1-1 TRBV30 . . TGTGCCTGGAGTCCACGTAGGAACACTGAGGCTTTCTTT CAWSPRRNTEAFF
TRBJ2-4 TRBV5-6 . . TGTGCCAGCAGCTTAGACGGACAGTACTTC CASSLDGQYF
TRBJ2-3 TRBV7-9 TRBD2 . TGTGCCAGCAGCTTAGTCGCGGGAGTGCCTACCACAGATACGCAGTATTTT CASSLVAGVPTTDTQYF
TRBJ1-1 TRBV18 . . TGTGCCAGCTCAGTGACAGGGAACACTGAAGCTTTCTTT CASSVTGNTEAFF
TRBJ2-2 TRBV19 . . TGTGCCAGTAGTACAAGGGTTAGGTCTACCGGGGAGCTGTTTTTT CASSTRVRSTGELFF
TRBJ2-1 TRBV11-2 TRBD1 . TGTGCCAGCAGCTTATACTGGACAGGATACAATGAGCAGTTCTTC CASSLYWTGYNEQFF
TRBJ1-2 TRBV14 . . TGTGCCAGCAGCCAAGGATCGGTCTATGGCTACACCTTC CASSQGSVYGYTF
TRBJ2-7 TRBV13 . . TGTGCCAGCAGCTTAACCGTTATCGACGAGCAGTACTTC CASSLTVIDEQYF
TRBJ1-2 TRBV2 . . TGTGCCAGCACCGGGGGTCCCGAATGGAGTGGCTACACCTTC CASTGGPEWSGYTF
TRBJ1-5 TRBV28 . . TGTGCCAGCAGTTTCCTCTCCCGGGGATATAGCAATCAGCCCCAGCATTTT CASSFLSRGYSNQPQHF
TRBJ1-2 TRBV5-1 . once TGCGCCAGCAGCTTGGAGGGACGCTACTATGGCTACACCTTC CASSLEGRYYGYTF
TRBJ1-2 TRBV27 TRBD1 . TGTGCCAGCAGTTCGGGACAGGGGGGAGGCTACACCTTC CASSSGQGGGYTF
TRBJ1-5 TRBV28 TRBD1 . TGTGCCAGCGCCGGACAGGGGGCCTATCAGCCCCAGCATTTT CASAGQGAYQPQHF
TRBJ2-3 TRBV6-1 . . TGTGCCAGCAGTGAAATCGGAGCCTCCCGCACAGATACGCAGTATTTT CASSEIGASRTDTQYF
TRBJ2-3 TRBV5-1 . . TGCGCCAGCAGCTTGGTGGGGGCAGATACGCAGTATTTT CASSLVGADTQYF
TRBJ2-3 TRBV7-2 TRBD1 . TGTGCCAGCAGCGACGAGACAGGGACCTTTACAGATACGCAGTATTTT CASSDETGTFTDTQYF
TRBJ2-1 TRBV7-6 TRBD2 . TGTGCCAGCAGCTTAGCTCGGGGGGGCCGAGTAGCGGGTTACAATGAGCAGTTCTTC CASSLARGGRVAGYNEQFF
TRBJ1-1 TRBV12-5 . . TGTGCTAGTGCCCTTAGGAGGGAGAACACTGAAGCTTTCTTT CASALRRENTEAFF
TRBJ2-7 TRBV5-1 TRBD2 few TGCGCCAGCAGCTTTAGGCTAGCGGGATCCTACGAGCAGTACTTC CASSFRLAGSYEQYF